A few counts support the clone carrying this T cell receptor beta chain. What it binds is not known. The sample is drawn from a study of T cell repertoires in cytomegalovirus infection. Study background: Both CMV infection and a matching HLA type were indicated by public TCR beta signatures.

MiXCR, applied by TCRdb to the reads, yields one record per CDR3 protein. The table lists roughly 68,000 distinct CDR3 sequences, 20% to 25% of them singletons. Study results and limitations: What dominated the ex vivo response were HLA-C-restricted CMV-specific TCR beta clonotypes.

The CDR3 loop spans 11 amino acids. Germline assignment: CDR1 SGHTA and CDR2 FQGNSA. The V end was cut by 5 bases, the J end by 7 bases, with 9 bases between. The receptor was isolated from a human donor in good health (CMV status not recorded). Some clones in this sample may be carry-over from other donors' samples. The V and J genes are TRBV7-2 and TRBJ2-7; no reliable D call. The sequenced sample was PBMCs, sequenced either directly or after in vitro stimulation (not recorded which). CDR3 nucleotides: TGTGCCAGCAGCATCGCTCGGGAGCAGTACTTC. Its protein product is CASSIAREQYF.